A selection of T cell receptor beta chains follows, all from one sample in a study of HIV-infected patients and healthy controls. TCRdb processed the 5' RACE reads anew with MiXCR; each CDR3 protein has one entry. This repertoire shows some 10,000 distinct CDR3 sequences, 6% found once; its top ten account for roughly 28%. This sample comprised blood, obtained during antiretroviral therapy. The receptors derive from an adult with HIV infection. The donor label of this sample is uncertain. Both conserved end residues are part of each CDR3. The order of the fields is D gene, clone size, V gene, J gene, CDR3 DNA, CDR3 protein. The D gene is left open where the match is weak. The size field is filled for only some rows; it gives once, few, many or a size class.

d_call: TRBD1
clone_size: many
v_call: TRBV6-5
j_call: TRBJ1-2
cdr3_nt: TGTGCCAGCAGTTACTTAACAGGGGAGGACTATGGCTACACCTTC
cdr3_aa: CASSYLTGEDYGYTF

d_call: NA
clone_size: many
v_call: TRBV19
j_call: TRBJ2-2
cdr3_nt: TGTGCCAGTAGTATACATGACCGCACCGGGGAGCTGTTTTTT
cdr3_aa: CASSIHDRTGELFF

d_call: TRBD1
clone_size: medium-sized
v_call: TRBV7-9
j_call: TRBJ2-3
cdr3_nt: TGTGCCAGCAGCCCCGGTCAGACAGGGTCCCGCACAGATACGCAGTATTTT
cdr3_aa: CASSPGQTGSRTDTQYF

d_call: NA
clone_size: many
v_call: TRBV11-1
j_call: TRBJ2-1
cdr3_nt: TGTGCCAGCAGCTCTGGATGGGCGAATGAGCAGTTCTTC
cdr3_aa: CASSSGWANEQFF

d_call: NA
clone_size: many
v_call: TRBV7-3
j_call: TRBJ2-5
cdr3_nt: TGTGCCAGCAGCCCCTTACACGAGGGGGGCTTTGAGACCCAGTACTTC
cdr3_aa: CASSPLHEGGFETQYF

d_call: NA
clone_size: NA
v_call: TRBV2
j_call: TRBJ1-5
cdr3_nt: TGTGCCAGCAGTTGGGGGGCCGGGGGCAATCAGCCCCAGCATTTT
cdr3_aa: CASSWGAGGNQPQHF

d_call: NA
clone_size: few
v_call: TRBV30
j_call: TRBJ1-2
cdr3_nt: TGTGCCTGGAGCGGGGGTCTGAGGGGCTACACCTTC
cdr3_aa: CAWSGGLRGYTF

d_call: NA
clone_size: many
v_call: TRBV2
j_call: TRBJ2-5
cdr3_nt: TGTGCCAGCAGTTCATCTGGGGAGACCCAGTACTTC
cdr3_aa: CASSSSGETQYF

d_call: NA
clone_size: many
v_call: TRBV3-1
j_call: TRBJ2-6
cdr3_nt: TGTGCCAGCAGCCAAGATTGGGGGGGCGCTGGGGCCAACGTCCTGACTTTC
cdr3_aa: CASSQDWGGAGANVLTF

d_call: NA
clone_size: many
v_call: TRBV5-1
j_call: TRBJ1-1
cdr3_nt: TGCGCCAGCAGCTCACAGGGTTTTGACACTGAAGCTTTCTTT
cdr3_aa: CASSSQGFDTEAFF

d_call: TRBD2
clone_size: many
v_call: TRBV13
j_call: TRBJ2-6
cdr3_nt: TGTGCCAGCAGCTCAATAAGAGGACTAGCGGCTTCTGGGGCCAACGTCCTGACTTTC
cdr3_aa: CASSSIRGLAASGANVLTF

d_call: NA
clone_size: many
v_call: TRBV6-6
j_call: TRBJ2-1
cdr3_nt: TGTGCCAGCAGTTACTCGGCCCCGGCGGGATGGGGGAATGAGCAGTTCTTC
cdr3_aa: CASSYSAPAGWGNEQFF

d_call: TRBD2
clone_size: NA
v_call: TRBV19
j_call: TRBJ2-3
cdr3_nt: TGTGCCAGTAGCAGGATGAGCGGGGGGGGCACAGATACGCAGTATTTT
cdr3_aa: CASSRMSGGGTDTQYF

d_call: TRBD1
clone_size: many
v_call: TRBV6-6
j_call: TRBJ1-5
cdr3_nt: TGTGCCAGCAGTTACTCGGCAGGGGGCCACCAGCCCCAGCATTTT
cdr3_aa: CASSYSAGGHQPQHF

d_call: NA
clone_size: many
v_call: TRBV12-3/TRBV12-4
j_call: TRBJ1-4
cdr3_nt: TGTGCCAGCAGTCTGGTCAGTAATGAAAAACTGTTTTTT
cdr3_aa: CASSLVSNEKLFF

d_call: NA
clone_size: many
v_call: TRBV11-1
j_call: TRBJ2-1
cdr3_nt: TGTGCCAGCAGCTTGGGTTATGAGCAGTTCTTC
cdr3_aa: CASSLGYEQFF

d_call: TRBD2
clone_size: many
v_call: TRBV5-4
j_call: TRBJ2-3
cdr3_nt: TGTGCCAGCAGCTTCGGGGGGGGAAGCACAGATACGCAGTATTTT
cdr3_aa: CASSFGGGSTDTQYF

d_call: NA
clone_size: many
v_call: TRBV4-3
j_call: TRBJ1-2
cdr3_nt: TGCGCCAGCAGCCAAGATAAGCGGAGCATACGTGGCTACACCTTC
cdr3_aa: CASSQDKRSIRGYTF

d_call: TRBD2
clone_size: many
v_call: TRBV7-9
j_call: TRBJ2-1
cdr3_nt: TGTGCCAGCAGCTTGACCGGGACTAGCGGGAGGGCCGGAGGTGAGCAGTTCTTC
cdr3_aa: CASSLTGTSGRAGGEQFF

d_call: TRBD2
clone_size: NA
v_call: TRBV18
j_call: TRBJ2-1
cdr3_nt: TGTGCCAGCTCACCAATCACGAGCGGGAGTATCAATGAGCAGTTCTTC
cdr3_aa: CASSPITSGSINEQFF

d_call: TRBD2
clone_size: many
v_call: TRBV7-6
j_call: TRBJ2-3
cdr3_nt: TGTGCCAGCAGCTTGCGGGGGGCCACAGATACGCAGTATTTT
cdr3_aa: CASSLRGATDTQYF

d_call: NA
clone_size: many
v_call: TRBV10-3
j_call: TRBJ1-3
cdr3_nt: TGTGCCATCAGTCCAGGGGAGACCATATATTTT
cdr3_aa: CAISPGETIYF

d_call: NA
clone_size: many
v_call: TRBV21-1
j_call: TRBJ2-7
cdr3_nt: TGTGCCAGCAGCAAAGCCGGGGGGCGCGGGTCCATGCCCTACGAGCAGTACTTC
cdr3_aa: CASSKAGGRGSMPYEQYF

d_call: NA
clone_size: many
v_call: TRBV5-2
j_call: TRBJ2-3
cdr3_nt: TGTGCCAGCAACCCCCTAGCGGGCCTCGCCGATACGCAGTATTTT
cdr3_aa: CASNPLAGLADTQYF

d_call: NA
clone_size: few
v_call: TRBV27
j_call: TRBJ1-5
cdr3_nt: TGTGCCAGCAGTCCCCAGGGAGGGTATAGCAATCAGCCCCAGCATTTT
cdr3_aa: CASSPQGGYSNQPQHF

d_call: TRBD2
clone_size: many
v_call: TRBV29-1
j_call: TRBJ2-5
cdr3_nt: TGCAGCGTGGTATACGGGGGGGAGGTAGAGACCCAGTACTTC
cdr3_aa: CSVVYGGEVETQYF

d_call: NA
clone_size: NA
v_call: TRBV11-2
j_call: TRBJ2-1
cdr3_nt: TGTGCCAGCAGCTTAGAATATCTAGATCCCTACAATGAGCAGTTCTTC
cdr3_aa: CASSLEYLDPYNEQFF

d_call: NA
clone_size: many
v_call: TRBV15
j_call: TRBJ2-5
cdr3_nt: TGTGCCACCAGCAGAGAAAAAAAGCCGCCAGAGACCCAGTACTTC
cdr3_aa: CATSREKKPPETQYF

d_call: NA
clone_size: many
v_call: TRBV20-1
j_call: TRBJ2-6
cdr3_nt: TGCAGTGCTGACCGGGACACGTCTGGGGCCAACGTCCTGACTTTC
cdr3_aa: CSADRDTSGANVLTF

d_call: NA
clone_size: many
v_call: TRBV4-2
j_call: TRBJ1-5
cdr3_nt: TGTGCCAGCAGCCAAACCCCACCGGGGGGCAATCAGCCCCAGCATTTT
cdr3_aa: CASSQTPPGGNQPQHF

d_call: TRBD1
clone_size: many
v_call: TRBV6-6
j_call: TRBJ1-4
cdr3_nt: TGTGCCAGCAGTTTTCGGACAGGGGGCGATGAAAAACTGTTTTTT
cdr3_aa: CASSFRTGGDEKLFF

d_call: NA
clone_size: many
v_call: TRBV6-2/TRBV6-3
j_call: TRBJ1-1
cdr3_nt: TGTGCCAGCAGCGTAGACAGTGTCGACACTGAAGCTTTCTTT
cdr3_aa: CASSVDSVDTEAFF

d_call: NA
clone_size: many
v_call: TRBV12-3/TRBV12-4
j_call: TRBJ2-3
cdr3_nt: TGTGCCAGCAGTGAACAAGATACGCAGTATTTT
cdr3_aa: CASSEQDTQYF

d_call: NA
clone_size: many
v_call: TRBV3-1
j_call: TRBJ2-3
cdr3_nt: TGTGCCAGCAGCCAAGGGGCAGATACGCAGTATTTT
cdr3_aa: CASSQGADTQYF

d_call: NA
clone_size: NA
v_call: TRBV12-3/TRBV12-4
j_call: TRBJ2-5
cdr3_nt: TGTGCCAGCAGTTTCATCCTACGGGGACAAGAGACCCAGTACTTC
cdr3_aa: CASSFILRGQETQYF

d_call: TRBD1
clone_size: many
v_call: TRBV19
j_call: TRBJ2-7
cdr3_nt: TGTGCCAGTAGGGACCGGGACAGGGCCTACGAGCAGTACTTC
cdr3_aa: CASRDRDRAYEQYF

d_call: NA
clone_size: many
v_call: TRBV7-9
j_call: TRBJ1-2
cdr3_nt: TGTGCCAGCAGCCAAAGCAGTGGCTACACCTTC
cdr3_aa: CASSQSSGYTF

d_call: NA
clone_size: many
v_call: TRBV6-2/TRBV6-3
j_call: TRBJ2-3
cdr3_nt: TGTGCCAGCAGCTCTTTAGGGAAGACACGGGATACGCAGTATTTT
cdr3_aa: CASSSLGKTRDTQYF

d_call: NA
clone_size: few
v_call: TRBV13
j_call: TRBJ1-1
cdr3_nt: TGTGCCAGCAGACGCCTTGAAGCTTTCTTT
cdr3_aa: CASRRLEAFF

d_call: NA
clone_size: many
v_call: TRBV4-2
j_call: TRBJ1-1
cdr3_nt: TGTGCCAGCAGCCTAGAACCAGACGGGGTATCGAACACTGAAGCTTTCTTT
cdr3_aa: CASSLEPDGVSNTEAFF

d_call: NA
clone_size: NA
v_call: TRBV2
j_call: TRBJ2-3
cdr3_nt: TGTGCCAGCAGTTACAGGGCAAGCACAGATACGCAGTATTTT
cdr3_aa: CASSYRASTDTQYF

d_call: TRBD2
clone_size: many
v_call: TRBV6-6
j_call: TRBJ2-3
cdr3_nt: TGTGCCAGCAGAACAAGCGGGAGAGGAGATACGCAGTATTTT
cdr3_aa: CASRTSGRGDTQYF

d_call: NA
clone_size: medium-sized
v_call: TRBV7-9
j_call: TRBJ2-6
cdr3_nt: TGTGCCAGCAGCTTAGTCTCTGGGGCCAACGTCCTGACTTTC
cdr3_aa: CASSLVSGANVLTF

d_call: TRBD1
clone_size: many
v_call: TRBV6-2/TRBV6-3
j_call: TRBJ2-1
cdr3_nt: TGTGCCAGCAGGGCGGGACAGGGGTACAATGAGCAGTTCTTC
cdr3_aa: CASRAGQGYNEQFF

d_call: NA
clone_size: few
v_call: TRBV6-6
j_call: TRBJ2-7
cdr3_nt: TGTGCCAGCAGTAGGAAGGGTCATGAGCAGTACTTC
cdr3_aa: CASSRKGHEQYF

d_call: NA
clone_size: many
v_call: TRBV4-2
j_call: TRBJ2-6
cdr3_nt: TGTGCCAGCAGCCAAGAAGGGACTGGGGCCAACGTCCTGACTTTC
cdr3_aa: CASSQEGTGANVLTF

d_call: NA
clone_size: many
v_call: TRBV2
j_call: TRBJ1-1
cdr3_nt: TGTGCCAGCAAGGCGCAGGAAGGGACTGAAGCTTTCTTT
cdr3_aa: CASKAQEGTEAFF

d_call: NA
clone_size: many
v_call: TRBV5-4
j_call: TRBJ2-3
cdr3_nt: TGTGCCAGCAGCTTGTGGGGACGGGATACGCAGTATTTT
cdr3_aa: CASSLWGRDTQYF

d_call: NA
clone_size: many
v_call: TRBV2
j_call: TRBJ2-5
cdr3_nt: TGTGCCAGCAGCCGACTTCCCTTCGATCAAGAGACCCAGTACTTC
cdr3_aa: CASSRLPFDQETQYF

d_call: NA
clone_size: many
v_call: TRBV19
j_call: TRBJ1-2
cdr3_nt: TGTGCCAGCGGGAGGGGAGACGGCTACACCTTC
cdr3_aa: CASGRGDGYTF

d_call: TRBD1
clone_size: many
v_call: TRBV11-3
j_call: TRBJ2-5
cdr3_nt: TGTGCCAGCAGCACTGGGCCCCGGGACAGCATGTACTTC
cdr3_aa: CASSTGPRDSMYF

d_call: TRBD1
clone_size: few
v_call: TRBV7-3
j_call: TRBJ2-2
cdr3_nt: TGTGCCAGCAGCTTAACGAGTTCGGGACAGGGGGCCGGGGAGCTGTTTTTT
cdr3_aa: CASSLTSSGQGAGELFF

d_call: TRBD2
clone_size: many
v_call: TRBV19
j_call: TRBJ2-3
cdr3_nt: TGTGCCAGCGGGGAGCTAGCGGGGGGGCGTCATACGCAGTATTTT
cdr3_aa: CASGELAGGRHTQYF

d_call: NA
clone_size: NA
v_call: TRBV11-3
j_call: TRBJ2-2
cdr3_nt: TGTGCCAGCAGCTTAGGCGGGGCCGGGACCGGGAAGCTGTTTTTT
cdr3_aa: CASSLGGAGTGKLFF